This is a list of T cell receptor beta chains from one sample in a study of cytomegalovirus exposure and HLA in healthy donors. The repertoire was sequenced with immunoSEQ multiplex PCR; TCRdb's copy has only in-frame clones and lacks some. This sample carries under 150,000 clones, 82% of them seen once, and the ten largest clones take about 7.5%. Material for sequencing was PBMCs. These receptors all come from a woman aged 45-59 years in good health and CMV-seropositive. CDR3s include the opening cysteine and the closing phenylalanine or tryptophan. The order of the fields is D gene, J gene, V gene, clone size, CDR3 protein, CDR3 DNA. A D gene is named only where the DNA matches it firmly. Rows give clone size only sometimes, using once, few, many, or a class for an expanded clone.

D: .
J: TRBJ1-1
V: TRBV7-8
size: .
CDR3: CASSLATRGWGEAFF
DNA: TGTGCCAGCAGCTTAGCGACTCGAGGGTGGGGTGAAGCTTTCTTT

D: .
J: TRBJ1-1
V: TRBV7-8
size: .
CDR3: CASSLSNRVNTEAFF
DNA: TGTGCCAGCAGCTTATCGAACAGGGTGAACACTGAAGCTTTCTTT

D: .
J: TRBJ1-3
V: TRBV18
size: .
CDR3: CASSPRPGSSGNTIYF
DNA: TGTGCCAGCTCACCCCGACCTGGGAGCTCTGGAAACACCATATATTTT

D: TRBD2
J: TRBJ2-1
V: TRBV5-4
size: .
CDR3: CASTLSGGRNEQFF
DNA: TGTGCCAGCACCCTAAGCGGGGGGCGGAATGAGCAGTTCTTC

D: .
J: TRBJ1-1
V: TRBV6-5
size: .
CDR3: CASSYSQGWIGEAFF
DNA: TGTGCCAGCAGTTACTCGCAGGGGTGGATAGGTGAAGCTTTCTTT

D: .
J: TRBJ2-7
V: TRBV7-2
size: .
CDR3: CASSDYRDHEQYF
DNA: TGTGCCAGCAGCGATTACAGGGACCACGAGCAGTACTTC

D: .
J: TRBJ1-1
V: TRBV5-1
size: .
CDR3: CASSLLGQKNTEAFF
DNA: TGCGCCAGCAGCTTGTTGGGACAAAAGAACACTGAAGCTTTCTTT

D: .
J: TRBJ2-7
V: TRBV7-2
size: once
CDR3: CASSPSGGRGDEQYF
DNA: TGTGCCAGCAGCCCTTCGGGGGGCAGGGGCGACGAGCAGTACTTC

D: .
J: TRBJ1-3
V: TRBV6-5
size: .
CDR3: CASSPLGGLKNTIYF
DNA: TGTGCCAGCAGTCCCTTGGGGGGGTTGAAAAACACCATATATTTT

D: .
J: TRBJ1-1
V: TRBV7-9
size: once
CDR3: CASSPPGGTEAFF
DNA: TGTGCCAGCAGCCCGCCGGGGGGCACTGAAGCTTTCTTT

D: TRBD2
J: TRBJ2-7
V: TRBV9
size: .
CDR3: CASSVASRGAYEQYF
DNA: TGTGCCAGCAGCGTAGCCTCTCGGGGGGCCTACGAGCAGTACTTC

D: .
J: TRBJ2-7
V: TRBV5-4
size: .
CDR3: CASSPLPSYEQYF
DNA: TGTGCCAGCAGCCCCCTCCCCTCCTACGAGCAGTACTTC

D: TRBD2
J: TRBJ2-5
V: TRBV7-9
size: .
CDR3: CSSSLASGGEETQYF
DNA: TGTTCCAGCAGCTTAGCTAGCGGAGGGGAAGAGACCCAGTACTTC

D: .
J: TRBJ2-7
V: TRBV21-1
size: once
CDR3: CASSHTPRPREQYF
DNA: TGTGCCAGCAGCCATACCCCGCGTCCGCGCGAGCAGTACTTC

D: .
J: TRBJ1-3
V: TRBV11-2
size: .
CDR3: CASSLGSRATSGNTIYF
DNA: TGTGCCAGCAGCTTAGGCAGCAGGGCCACCTCTGGAAACACCATATATTTT

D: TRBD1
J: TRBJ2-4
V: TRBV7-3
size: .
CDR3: CASSSTGTGENIQYF
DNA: TGTGCCAGCAGCTCCACCGGGACAGGGGAAAACATTCAGTACTTC

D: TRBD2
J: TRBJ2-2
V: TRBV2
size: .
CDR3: CASSSGLAANTGELFF
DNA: TGTGCCAGCAGTAGCGGACTAGCGGCCAACACCGGGGAGCTGTTTTTT